These T cell receptor beta chains were read from a single sample in a study of CD8 T cells in ankylosing spondylitis. MiXCR was run by TCRdb on the 5' RACE reads, yielding one entry per CDR3 protein. This sample carries 250,000 to 300,000 distinct CDR3 sequences, about 19% of them seen once, and the ten largest clones take roughly 8%. The sequenced sample consisted of blood, either unsorted or a sorted T cell fraction (not recorded which). These receptors were collected from a male donor with ankylosing spondylitis or in good health (not recorded which). Both conserved end residues are part of each CDR3. D genes are given only for firm matches. Clone size appears in some rows only: once, few, many, or a class for an expanded clone.

D gene,clone size,J gene,V gene,CDR3 protein,CDR3 DNA
-,few,TRBJ2-5,TRBV6-1,CASAADRQETQYF,TGTGCCAGCGCGGCAGACCGCCAAGAGACCCAGTACTTC
TRBD2,-,TRBJ2-3,TRBV12-3/TRBV12-4,CASSRLAGGGLRDTQYF,TGTGCCAGCAGCAGACTAGCGGGAGGGGGTCTTCGAGATACGCAGTATTTT
-,few,TRBJ1-4,TRBV20-1,CSARVGSNEKLFF,TGCAGTGCTAGAGTGGGATCTAATGAAAAACTGTTTTTT
-,few,TRBJ2-2,TRBV15,CATSTGLSTGELFF,TGTGCCACCAGCACCGGACTTTCCACCGGGGAGCTGTTTTTT
TRBD2,-,TRBJ2-2,TRBV12-3/TRBV12-4,CASSLAGSGGLTGELFF,TGTGCCAGCAGTTTAGCGGGTAGCGGGGGGTTGACCGGGGAGCTGTTTTTT
TRBD1,-,TRBJ2-1,TRBV6-5,CASSSRGQGLAEQFF,TGTGCCAGCAGTTCGAGGGGGCAGGGATTGGCTGAGCAGTTCTTC
-,many,TRBJ2-1,TRBV4-1,CASSQEGQFHNEQFF,TGCGCCAGCAGCCAAGAGGGTCAATTCCACAATGAGCAGTTCTTC
TRBD1,few,TRBJ1-2,TRBV29-1,CSVQGADGYTF,TGCAGCGTACAGGGGGCCGATGGCTACACCTTC
TRBD2,-,TRBJ2-3,TRBV11-2,CASRPTGTSAQYF,TGTGCCAGCAGGCCGACCGGGACTAGCGCTCAGTATTTT
-,-,TRBJ2-1,TRBV9,CASSPRVGREYNEQFF,TGTGCCAGCAGCCCCCGAGTTGGGAGAGAATACAATGAGCAGTTCTTC
TRBD2,-,TRBJ2-3,TRBV7-2,CASNLIAGGRDTQYF,TGTGCCAGCAACTTGATAGCGGGAGGGAGAGATACGCAGTATTTT
-,few,TRBJ2-5,TRBV23-1,CASSSSGNKYQETQYF,TGCGCCAGCAGTAGTAGTGGAAATAAGTACCAAGAGACCCAGTACTTC
-,few,TRBJ2-3,TRBV29-1,CSVRGSTSTDTQYF,TGCAGCGTTCGGGGTTCTACTAGCACAGATACGCAGTATTTT
TRBD1,few,TRBJ1-3,TRBV10-2,CASKGQASSGNTIYF,TGCGCCAGCAAAGGACAGGCGAGCTCTGGAAACACCATATATTTT
-,-,TRBJ2-2,TRBV29-1,CSVDNQNTGELFF,TGCAGCGTTGATAATCAGAACACCGGGGAGCTGTTTTTT
-,-,TRBJ2-2,TRBV27,CASTALRAGELFF,TGTGCCAGCACGGCGCTGCGGGCCGGGGAGCTGTTTTTT
-,-,TRBJ2-3,TRBV30,CAWKHPGTSFSDTQYF,TGTGCCTGGAAACACCCCGGGACTTCCTTTTCAGATACGCAGTATTTT
TRBD1,medium-sized,TRBJ2-1,TRBV5-1,CASSLGGQAYNEQFF,TGCGCCAGCAGCTTGGGGGGACAGGCCTACAATGAGCAGTTCTTC
-,few,TRBJ1-2,TRBV29-1,CSVGDRFDLLYGYTF,TGCAGCGTTGGAGACAGGTTCGATCTCCTCTATGGCTACACCTTC
-,-,TRBJ2-2,TRBV5-6,CASSLGGLIGELFF,TGTGCCAGCAGCTTGGGGGGGCTGATCGGGGAGCTGTTTTTT
-,many,TRBJ2-3,TRBV29-1,CSARDSTDTQYF,TGCAGCGCACGGGACTCCACAGATACGCAGTATTTT
TRBD1,-,TRBJ2-3,TRBV29-1,CSVMGRGRRADPQYF,TGCAGCGTTATGGGCAGGGGGCGCCGGGCAGATCCCCAGTATTTT
TRBD2,few,TRBJ2-1,TRBV29-1,CSVDASGIYNEQFF,TGCAGCGTTGATGCTAGCGGAATCTACAATGAGCAGTTCTTC
-,-,TRBJ1-5,TRBV12-3/TRBV12-4,CASSLSGDVGPEHF,TGTGCCAGCAGTTTATCCGGGGATGTAGGGCCCGAGCATTTT
-,-,TRBJ1-3,TRBV21-1,CASSKKKGPGPPCGTIYF,TGTGCCAGCAGCAAAAAAAAAGGGCCGGGACCGCCGTGCGGCACCATATATTTT
-,-,TRBJ2-4,TRBV10-3,CAISEGGGLKNIQYF,TGTGCCATCAGTGAAGGGGGGGGCCTGAAAAACATTCAGTACTTC